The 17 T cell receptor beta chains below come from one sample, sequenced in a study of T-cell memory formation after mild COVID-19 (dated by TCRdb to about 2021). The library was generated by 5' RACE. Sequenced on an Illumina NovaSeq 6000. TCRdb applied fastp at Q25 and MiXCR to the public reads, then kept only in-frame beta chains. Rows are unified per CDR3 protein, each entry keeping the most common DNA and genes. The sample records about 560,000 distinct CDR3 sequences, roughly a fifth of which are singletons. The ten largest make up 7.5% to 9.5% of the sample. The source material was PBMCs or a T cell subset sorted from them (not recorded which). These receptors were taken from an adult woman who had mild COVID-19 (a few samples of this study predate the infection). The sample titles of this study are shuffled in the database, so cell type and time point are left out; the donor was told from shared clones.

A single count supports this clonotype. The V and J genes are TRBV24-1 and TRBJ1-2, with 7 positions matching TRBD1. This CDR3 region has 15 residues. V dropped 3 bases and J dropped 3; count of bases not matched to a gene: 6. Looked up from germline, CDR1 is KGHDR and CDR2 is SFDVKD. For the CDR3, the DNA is TGTGCCACCAGTGATCAGGGGGGCGAATACTATGGCTACACCTTC. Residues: CATSDQGGEYYGYTF.

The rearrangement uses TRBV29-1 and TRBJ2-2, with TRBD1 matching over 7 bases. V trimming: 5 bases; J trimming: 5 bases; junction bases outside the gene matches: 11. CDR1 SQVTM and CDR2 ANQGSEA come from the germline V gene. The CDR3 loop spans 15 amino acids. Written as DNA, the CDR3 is TGCAGCGTTTCCCCTAGGGCAGGGGGAACCGGGGAGCTGTTTTTT. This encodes CSVSPRAGGTGELFF.

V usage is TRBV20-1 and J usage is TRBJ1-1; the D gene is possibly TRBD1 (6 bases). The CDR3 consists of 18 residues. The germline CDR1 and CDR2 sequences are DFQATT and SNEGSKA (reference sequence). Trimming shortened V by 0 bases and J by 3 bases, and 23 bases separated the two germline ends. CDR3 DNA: TGCAGTGCTAGAGACACTTGGGGGCAGGGAACTATGTACACTGAAGCTTTCTTT. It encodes CSARDTWGQGTMYTEAFF.

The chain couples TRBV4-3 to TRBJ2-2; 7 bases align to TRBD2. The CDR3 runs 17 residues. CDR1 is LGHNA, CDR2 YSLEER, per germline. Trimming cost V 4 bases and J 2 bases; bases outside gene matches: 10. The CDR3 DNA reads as TGCGCCAGCAGCCGGGGAGAGAGCGGGACCAACACCGGGGAGCTGTTTTTT. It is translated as CASSRGESGTNTGELFF.

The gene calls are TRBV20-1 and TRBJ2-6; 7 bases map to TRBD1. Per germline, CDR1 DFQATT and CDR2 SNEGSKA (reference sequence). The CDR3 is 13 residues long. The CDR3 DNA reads TGCGGGATCCAGGGGGCTGGGGCCAACGTCCTGACTTTC. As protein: CGIQGAGANVLTF.

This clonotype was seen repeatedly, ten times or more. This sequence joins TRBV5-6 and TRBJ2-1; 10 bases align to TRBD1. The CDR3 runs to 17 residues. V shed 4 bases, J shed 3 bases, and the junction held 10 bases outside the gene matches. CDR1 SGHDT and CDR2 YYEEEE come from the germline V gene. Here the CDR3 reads CASSETGGTALYNEQFF. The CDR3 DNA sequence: TGTGCCAGCAGCGAGACAGGGGGCACTGCCCTCTACAATGAGCAGTTCTTC.

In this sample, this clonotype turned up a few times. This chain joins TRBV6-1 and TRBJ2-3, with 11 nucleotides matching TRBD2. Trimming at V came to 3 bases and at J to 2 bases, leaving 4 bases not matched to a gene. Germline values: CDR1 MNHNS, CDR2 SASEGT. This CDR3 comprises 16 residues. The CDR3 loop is CASSDRTSGHTDTQYF. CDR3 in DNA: TGTGCCAGCAGTGATCGGACTAGCGGGCACACAGATACGCAGTATTTT.

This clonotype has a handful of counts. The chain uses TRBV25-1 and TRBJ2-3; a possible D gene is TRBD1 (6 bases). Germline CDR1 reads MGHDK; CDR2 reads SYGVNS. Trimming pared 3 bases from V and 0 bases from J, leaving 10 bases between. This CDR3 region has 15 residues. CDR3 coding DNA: TGTGCCAGCAGTGATGACAGGAGAAGCACAGATACGCAGTATTTT. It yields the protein CASSDDRRSTDTQYF.

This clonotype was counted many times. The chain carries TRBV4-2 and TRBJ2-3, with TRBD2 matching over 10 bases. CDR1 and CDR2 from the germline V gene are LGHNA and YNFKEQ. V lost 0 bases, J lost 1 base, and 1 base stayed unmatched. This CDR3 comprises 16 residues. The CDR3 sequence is CASSQDLAGGTDTQYF. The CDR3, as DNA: TGTGCCAGCAGCCAAGACCTAGCGGGGGGCACAGATACGCAGTATTTT.

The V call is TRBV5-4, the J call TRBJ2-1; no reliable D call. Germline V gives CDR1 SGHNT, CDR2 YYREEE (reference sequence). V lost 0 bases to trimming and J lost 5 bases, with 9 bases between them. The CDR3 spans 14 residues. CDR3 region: CASSLASAHNEQFF. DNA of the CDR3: TGTGCCAGCAGCTTGGCCTCAGCACACAATGAGCAGTTCTTC.

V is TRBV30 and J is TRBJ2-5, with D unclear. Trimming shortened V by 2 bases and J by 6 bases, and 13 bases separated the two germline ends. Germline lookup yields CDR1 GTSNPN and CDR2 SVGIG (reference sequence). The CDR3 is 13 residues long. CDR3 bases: TGTGCCTGGAGTACCGGCCTAGGGAAGACCCAGTACTTC. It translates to CAWSTGLGKTQYF.

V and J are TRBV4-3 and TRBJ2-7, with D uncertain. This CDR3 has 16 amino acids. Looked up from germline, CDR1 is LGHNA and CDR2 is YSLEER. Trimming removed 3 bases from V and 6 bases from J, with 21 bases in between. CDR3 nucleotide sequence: TGCGCCAGCAGCCAGGATGCAGGAGCCTTCCCTGGCGAGCAGTACTTC. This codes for CASSQDAGAFPGEQYF.

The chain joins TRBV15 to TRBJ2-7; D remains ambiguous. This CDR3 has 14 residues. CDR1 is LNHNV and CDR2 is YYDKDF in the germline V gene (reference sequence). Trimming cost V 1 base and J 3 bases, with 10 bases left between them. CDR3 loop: CATSRVRDDYEQYF. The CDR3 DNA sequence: TGTGCCACCAGCAGAGTAAGGGATGACTACGAGCAGTACTTC.

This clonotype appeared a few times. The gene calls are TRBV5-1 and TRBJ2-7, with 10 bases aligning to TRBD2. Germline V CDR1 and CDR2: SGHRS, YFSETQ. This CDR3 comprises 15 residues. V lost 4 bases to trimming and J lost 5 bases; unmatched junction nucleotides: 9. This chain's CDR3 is CASSPPAGGPDEQYF. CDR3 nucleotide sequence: TGCGCCAGCAGCCCACCAGCGGGAGGGCCCGACGAGCAGTACTTC.

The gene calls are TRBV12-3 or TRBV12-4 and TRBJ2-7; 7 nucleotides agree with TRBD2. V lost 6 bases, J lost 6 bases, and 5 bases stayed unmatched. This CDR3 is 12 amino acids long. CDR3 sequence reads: CASSAWGGEQYF. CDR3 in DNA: TGTGCCAGCAGCGCCTGGGGGGGCGAGCAGTACTTC.

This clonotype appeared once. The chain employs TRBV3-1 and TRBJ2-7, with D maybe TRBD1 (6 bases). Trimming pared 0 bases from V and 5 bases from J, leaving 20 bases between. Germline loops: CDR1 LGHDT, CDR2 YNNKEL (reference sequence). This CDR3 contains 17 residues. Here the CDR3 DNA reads TGTGCCAGCAGCCAAGAATGGCTTGGGGGCAGTCTAAACGAGCAGTACTTC. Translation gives CASSQEWLGGSLNEQYF.

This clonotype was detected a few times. For the CDR3, the DNA is TGTGCCAGCAGCTTTGGGGACAGGGGGCTCACTGAAGCTTTCTTT. Residues: CASSFGDRGLTEAFF. The chain recombines TRBV7-9 with TRBJ1-1, with 12 bases that match TRBD1. CDR1 SEHNR and CDR2 FQNEAQ come from the germline V gene (reference sequence). The CDR3 is made up of 15 amino acids. J gave up 4 bases and V 3 bases, and 3 bases lay outside the gene matches.